These 24 T cell receptor beta chains were all obtained from the same sample, sequenced in a study of identical twins. One entry per CDR3 protein, called by TCRdb with MiXCR from the 5' RACE reads. The profile shows 400,000 to 550,000 distinct CDR3 sequences, roughly an eighth of them singletons. These data were also filed under a second study, of yellow fever vaccine responses in identical twins.

The sample taken for sequencing was CD4+ T cells sorted from blood. These receptors were obtained from a woman younger than 35 in good health.

The DNA for the CDR3 is TGCGCCAGCAGCGCCGGACAGGGGGGGATCAGTCAGCCCCAGCATTTT. Its translation is CASSAGQGGISQPQHF. V gene TRBV5-1 combines with J gene TRBJ1-5; TRBD1 aligns across 10 bases. In germline, CDR1 is SGHRS, CDR2 YFSETQ. The CDR3 is 16 amino acids. V shed 4 bases, J shed 6 bases, and the junction held 10 bases outside the gene matches. Filled out from reference TRBV5-1 and TRBJ1-5, the complete variable domain reads KAGVTQTPRYLIKTRGQQVTLSCSPISGHRSVSWYQQTPGQGLQFLFEYFSETQRNKGNFPGRFSGRQFSNSRSEMNVSTLELGDSALYLCASSAGQGGISQPQHFGDGTRLSIL.

V is TRBV20-1 and J is TRBJ1-1; possibly TRBD1 for D (6 bases). CDR3 size: 12 residues. V lost 0 bases and J 11 bases, leaving 13 bases between the germline ends. From germline, CDR1 is DFQATT and CDR2 SNEGSKA (reference sequence). Here the CDR3 reads CSARDGGRGAFF. CDR3 coding DNA: TGCAGTGCTAGAGATGGGGGGCGCGGGGCTTTCTTT.

This chain joins TRBV24-1 and TRBJ2-7; tentatively, D is TRBD1 (6 bases). The V and J ends lost 3 bases and 3 bases respectively, with 14 bases between them. Looked up from germline, CDR1 is KGHDR and CDR2 is SFDVKD. This CDR3 contains 15 residues. As DNA, the CDR3 is TGTGCCACCAGTGATCACAGGGTTATTGGCTACGAGCAGTACTTC. It is translated as CATSDHRVIGYEQYF.

V is TRBV18 and J is TRBJ2-3, with TRBD1 matching 7 bases. The CDR3 loop spans 14 amino acids. The germline V gene has CDR1 KGHSH and CDR2 LQKENI. The V gene end was trimmed by 6 bases and the J gene end by 0 bases; junction bases not matched to a gene: 3. CDR3 nucleotide sequence: TGTGCCAGCTCGGGACAGTCTAGCACAGATACGCAGTATTTT. It yields the protein CASSGQSSTDTQYF.

This clonotype has just a few counts. The rearrangement uses TRBV5-4 and TRBJ2-1; no definite D call. The CDR3 extends over 14 amino acids. V was pared by 4 bases and J by 0 bases, with 8 bases between. Germline CDR1 is SGHNT and CDR2 is YYREEE (reference sequence). As DNA, the CDR3 is TGTGCCAGCAGCCTTACGGACTCCTACAATGAGCAGTTCTTC. It yields the protein CASSLTDSYNEQFF.

The rearrangement joins TRBV7-3 to TRBJ2-1; no clear D. Trimming pared 2 bases from V and 0 bases from J, leaving 8 bases between. Germline CDR1 reads SGHTA; CDR2 reads FQGTGA. The CDR3 is 15 residues long. The CDR3 DNA sequence: TGTGCCAGCAGCTTAGGAAGCGACTCCTACAATGAGCAGTTCTTC. Protein: CASSLGSDSYNEQFF.

This clonotype was detected many times. This chain connects TRBV5-1 to TRBJ2-5, with unresolved D. V lost 0 bases to trimming and J lost 1 base, with 4 bases between them. CDR3 length: 13 amino acids. Per the germline V gene, CDR1 is SGHRS and CDR2 is YFSETQ. The CDR3 protein is CASSLDPQETQYF. DNA for the CDR3: TGCGCCAGCAGCTTGGACCCCCAAGAGACCCAGTACTTC.

At least ten counts were recorded for this clonotype. V usage is TRBV2 and J usage is TRBJ1-1, with D possibly TRBD1 on 6 matching bases. The germline V and J ends were trimmed by 6 bases and 5 bases, with 10 bases remaining between them. The CDR3 runs to 12 residues. CDR1 is SNHLY, CDR2 FYNNEI, per germline. The CDR3 region is CASRPGATEAFF. In nucleotides, the CDR3 is TGTGCCAGCAGGCCAGGGGCGACTGAAGCTTTCTTT.

This sequence joins TRBV4-1 and TRBJ2-1, with D possibly being TRBD1 (5 bases). Germline CDR1 is MGHRA and CDR2 is YSYEKL. Trimming pared 1 base from V and 0 bases from J, leaving 16 bases between. This CDR3 comprises 18 residues. The CDR3 DNA follows: TGCGCCAGCAGCCAAGGAAGGGGTGGCGGCGTCTCCTACAATGAGCAGTTCTTC. This encodes CASSQGRGGGVSYNEQFF.

This clonotype came up many times. The chain links TRBV5-1 to TRBJ1-1, with 12 bases fitting TRBD1. The CDR3 sequence is 15 residues long. CDR1 SGHRS and CDR2 YFSETQ come from the germline V gene. V gave up 0 bases and J gave up 8 bases; unmatched junction bases: 5. CDR3 nucleotides: TGCGCCAGCAGCTTGGACCCTGGGACAGGGGGCGAAGCTTTCTTT. As protein: CASSLDPGTGGEAFF.

This clonotype was detected only a few times. The chain carries TRBV25-1 and TRBJ1-2; no reliable D call. Trimming took 3 bases from V and 6 from J, leaving 17 bases between them. CDR3 length equals 15 residues. Germline lookup yields CDR1 MGHDK and CDR2 SYGVNS. The CDR3 nucleotides read TGTGCCAGCAGTGATCGAGCCCTTTCATATCATGGCTACACCTTC. Residues: CASSDRALSYHGYTF.

CDR3 sequence: CAWISRDTYTGELFF. CDR3 sequence (DNA): TGTGCCTGGATTTCCCGGGACACTTACACCGGGGAGCTGTTTTTT. The V and J genes are TRBV30 and TRBJ2-2; perhaps TRBD1 as D (6 bases). This CDR3 comprises 15 residues. Trimming removed 4 bases from V and 3 bases from J, with 15 bases in between. Germline CDR1 and CDR2: GTSNPN and SVGIG (reference sequence).

The rearrangement joins TRBV6-1 to TRBJ2-1; 12 bases are a match to TRBD2. The V segment lost 6 bases and the J segment 1 base; nucleotides outside the gene matches: 10. Germline-derived CDR1 and CDR2 are MNHNS and SASEGT. This CDR3 region has 18 residues. CDR3 sequence reads: CASRSLAGGPRSYNEQFF. The CDR3 nucleotides are TGTGCCAGCAGATCACTAGCGGGAGGACCGCGGTCCTACAATGAGCAGTTCTTC.

This clonotype was seen more than once but under ten times. The rearrangement uses TRBV14 and TRBJ2-7; 13 bases align to TRBD2. The CDR3 runs to 16 residues. Germline V CDR1 and CDR2: SGHDN, FVKESK. Germline trimming cut 1 base from V and 6 bases from J; bases unmatched to any gene: 6. The DNA of the CDR3 is TGTGCCAGCAGCCAAGTATCGGGACTAGCGGGATCCGAGCAGTACTTC. Translating it yields CASSQVSGLAGSEQYF. Supplemented by reference TRBV14 and TRBJ2-7, the full variable domain reads EAGVTQFPSHSVIEKGQTVTLRCDPISGHDNLYWYRRVMGKEIKFLLHFVKESKQDESGMPNNRFLAERTGGTYSTLKVQPAELEDSGVYFCASSQVSGLAGSEQYFGPGTRLTVT.

This clonotype has ten or more counts. The gene calls are TRBV12-3 or TRBV12-4 and TRBJ2-3, with unresolved D. The V end was cut by 3 bases, the J end by 5 bases, with 3 bases between. This CDR3 comprises 11 residues. CDR3 amino acids: CASSLIDTQYF. DNA of the CDR3: TGTGCCAGCAGTTTGATAGATACGCAGTATTTT.

The V call is TRBV6-1, the J call TRBJ2-7, with a possible D match to TRBD2 (6 bases). The CDR3 covers 14 residues. Germline CDR1 is MNHNS and CDR2 is SASEGT. Trimming took 6 bases from V and 5 from J, leaving 17 bases between them. Here the CDR3 DNA reads TGTGCCAGCAGCCGGGGGACGGGGCTGAACGAGCAGTACTTC. Encoded protein: CASSRGTGLNEQYF.

This clonotype was found a few times. The CDR3 sequence is CASSLVGPQQFF. CDR3 DNA: TGCGCCAGCAGCTTGGTCGGACCCCAGCAGTTCTTC. This rearrangement joins TRBV5-1 to TRBJ2-1; no definite D call. Germline V lookup: CDR1 SGHRS, CDR2 YFSETQ. Trimming took 0 bases from V and 11 from J, leaving 9 bases between them. The CDR3 loop spans 12 amino acids.

V is TRBV13 and J is TRBJ2-7, with TRBD1 identical over 10 bases. Germline-derived CDR1 and CDR2 are PRHDT and FYEKMQ (reference sequence). The trim removed 5 bases at V and 3 bases at J, leaving 25 bases unmatched. This CDR3 spans 21 amino acids. CDR3 residues: CASSHLWDRGVAGGSIYEQYF. The CDR3 nucleotides are TGTGCCAGCAGCCACCTCTGGGACAGGGGAGTGGCGGGGGGAAGTATCTACGAGCAGTACTTC.

This clonotype has just a few counts. The chain carries TRBV7-9 and TRBJ2-1; 11 bases map to TRBD2. CDR3 length equals 16 residues. The V segment lost 1 base and the J segment 10 bases; nucleotides outside the gene matches: 9. CDR1 is SEHNR, CDR2 FQNEAQ, per germline (reference sequence). Here the CDR3 DNA reads TGTGCCAGCAGCTTAGGTACTAGCGGGGGCCTACAGGAGCAGTTCTTC. This gives the protein CASSLGTSGGLQEQFF.

This chain uses TRBV19 with TRBJ2-1; D unclear. Trimming pared 4 bases from V and 6 bases from J, leaving 13 bases between. The CDR3 is made up of 14 amino acids. CDR1 and CDR2 (germline): LNHDA, SQIVND (reference sequence). CDR3 nucleotide sequence: TGTGCCAGTAGTAACGCGCTCCGAGGCAATGAGCAGTTCTTC. It translates to CASSNALRGNEQFF.

The chain's CDR3 is CASSPPVVGEQFF. The CDR3 DNA sequence: TGTGCCAGCAGCCCCCCCGTGGTCGGTGAGCAGTTCTTC. The chain employs TRBV7-9 and TRBJ2-1; D is ambiguous. Germline CDR1 SEHNR, CDR2 FQNEAQ (reference sequence). V lost 5 bases to trimming and J lost 9 bases, with 14 bases between them. The CDR3 spans 13 residues. The full variable domain, rest sourced from reference TRBV7-9 and TRBJ2-1, is DTGVSQNPRHKITKRGQNVTFRCDPISEHNRLYWYRQTLGQGPEFLTYFQNEAQLEKSRLLSDRFSAERPKGSFSTLEIQRTEQGDSAMYLCASSPPVVGEQFFGPGTRLTVL.

V gene TRBV15 combines with J gene TRBJ2-7; D is possibly TRBD2 (5 bases). CDR1 is LNHNV and CDR2 is YYDKDF in the germline V gene (reference sequence). Trimming took off 0 bases at V and 2 bases at J, with 11 bases between the two ends. This CDR3 has 15 residues. The CDR3 loop is CATSRDRWETYEQYF. The CDR3, as DNA: TGTGCCACCAGCAGAGATCGGTGGGAGACCTACGAGCAGTACTTC.

This sequence joins TRBV6-2 or TRBV6-3 and TRBJ2-3; D may match TRBD1 or TRBD2 (5 bases each). CDR3 length equals 15 residues. Per the germline V gene, CDR1 is MNHEY and CDR2 is SVGEGT. V shed 9 bases and J shed 2 bases, with 18 bases lying between them. CDR3 DNA: TGTGCCAGTCGAACCGGGACGGCATTCACAGATACGCAGTATTTT. It specifies CASRTGTAFTDTQYF.

This clonotype was observed many times. The chain has TRBV29-1 and TRBJ2-5; 7 nucleotides line up with TRBD1. This CDR3 spans 13 amino acids. CDR1 is SQVTM and CDR2 is ANQGSEA in the germline V gene. J gave up 4 bases and V 6 bases, and 8 bases lay outside the gene matches. The CDR3 DNA is TGCAGCGTCGGAGGACAGGTGGGAGAGACCCAGTACTTC. This codes for CSVGGQVGETQYF.